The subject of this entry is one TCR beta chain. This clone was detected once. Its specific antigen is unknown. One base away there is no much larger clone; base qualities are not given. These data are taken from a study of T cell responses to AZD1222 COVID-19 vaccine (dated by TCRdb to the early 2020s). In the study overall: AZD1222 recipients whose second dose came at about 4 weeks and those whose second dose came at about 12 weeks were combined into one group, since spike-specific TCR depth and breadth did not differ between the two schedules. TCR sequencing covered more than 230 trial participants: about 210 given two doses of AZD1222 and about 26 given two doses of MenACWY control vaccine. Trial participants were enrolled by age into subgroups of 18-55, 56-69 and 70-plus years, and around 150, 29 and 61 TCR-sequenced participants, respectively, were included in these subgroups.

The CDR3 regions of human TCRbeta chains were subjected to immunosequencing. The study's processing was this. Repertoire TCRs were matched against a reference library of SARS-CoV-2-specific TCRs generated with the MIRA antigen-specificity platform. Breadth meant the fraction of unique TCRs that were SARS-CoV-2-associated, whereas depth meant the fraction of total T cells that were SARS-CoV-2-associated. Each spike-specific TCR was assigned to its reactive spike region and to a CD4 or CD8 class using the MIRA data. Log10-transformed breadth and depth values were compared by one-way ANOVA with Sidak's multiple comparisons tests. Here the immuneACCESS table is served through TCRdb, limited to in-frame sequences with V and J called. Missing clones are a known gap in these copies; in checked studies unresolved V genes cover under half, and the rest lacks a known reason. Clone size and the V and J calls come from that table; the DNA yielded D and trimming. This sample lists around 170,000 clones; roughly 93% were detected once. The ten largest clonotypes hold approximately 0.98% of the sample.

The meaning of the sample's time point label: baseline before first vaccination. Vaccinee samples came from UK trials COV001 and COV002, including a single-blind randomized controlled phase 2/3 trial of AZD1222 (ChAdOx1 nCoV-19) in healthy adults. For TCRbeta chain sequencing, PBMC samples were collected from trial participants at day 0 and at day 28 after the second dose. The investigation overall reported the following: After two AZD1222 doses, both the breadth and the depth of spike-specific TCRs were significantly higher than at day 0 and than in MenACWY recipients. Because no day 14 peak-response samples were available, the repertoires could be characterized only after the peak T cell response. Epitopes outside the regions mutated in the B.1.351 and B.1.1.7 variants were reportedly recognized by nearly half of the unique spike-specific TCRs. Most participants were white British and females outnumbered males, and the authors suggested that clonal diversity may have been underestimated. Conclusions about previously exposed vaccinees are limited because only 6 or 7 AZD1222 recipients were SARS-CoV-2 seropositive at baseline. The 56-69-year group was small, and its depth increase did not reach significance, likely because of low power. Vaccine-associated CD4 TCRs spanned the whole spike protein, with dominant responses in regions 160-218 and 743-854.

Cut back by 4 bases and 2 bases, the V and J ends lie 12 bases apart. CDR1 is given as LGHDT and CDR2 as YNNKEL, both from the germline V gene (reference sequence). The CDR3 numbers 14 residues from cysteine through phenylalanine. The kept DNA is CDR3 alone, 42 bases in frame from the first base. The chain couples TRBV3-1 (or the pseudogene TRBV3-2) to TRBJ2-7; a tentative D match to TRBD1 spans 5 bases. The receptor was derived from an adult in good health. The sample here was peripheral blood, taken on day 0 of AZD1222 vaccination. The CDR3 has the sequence CASSRKGITYEQYF. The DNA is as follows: TGTGCCAGCAGCCGAAAGGGGATCACCTACGAGCAGTACTTC.